This T cell receptor beta chain was captured by sequencing in a study of blood T cells in healthy people across ages (dated by TCRdb to the mid-2010s). For the wider study: Template switching captured roughly one uniquely barcoded TCR beta cDNA molecule per two T cells in model experiments. The study measured age-related changes in TCR beta repertoire diversity using deep sequencing normalized with unique cDNA molecular identifiers. For two donors (one aged 18 to 29 and one aged 80 or older), the study analyzed two additional independent replicas of 1 million unique cDNA reads from the same blood draw. Four age groups were formed from the donors: young (average 16 years), middle-aged (approximately 39), aged (approximately 60) and long-lived (roughly 88).

This clonotype was picked up a small number of times. This clone's antigen is unknown. No quality values exist for individual bases; no much larger clone is one base distant. Findings and caveats that apply to the study as a whole: Compared with the aged group, the long-lived group had more naive CD4+ T cells, fewer expanded clones and increased TCR diversity, suggesting age selection. Donor CMV infection status was unknown, potentially confounding age-related changes in expanded clonotypes. The percentage of naive T cells measured by flow cytometry correlated strongly with observed TCR beta diversity. Because profiling used bulk unsorted PBMCs, naive and antigen-experienced compartments could not be compared conclusively. Estimates of total diversity based on one million sequenced T cells were considered lower bounds and underestimates. Observed TCR beta diversity per million T cells fell roughly linearly with age, and a significant reduction was already apparent by age about 38.

The roughly 39 donors, aged about 6 to 100 years, were systemically healthy Caucasian individuals from Russia. Each donor gave 8 to 10 milliliters of peripheral blood, collected into EDTA-treated Vacutainer tubes. Ficoll-Paque density-gradient centrifugation was used to isolate PBMCs, with at least 6.5 million per sample. Total RNA was extracted from PBMCs with Trizol reagent, with at least 5.5 micrograms obtained per sample. For every donor, an aliquot of PBMCs went through flow cytometry to measure the percentages of naive CD45RAhigh/CD27high T cells. From the cysteine up to the phenylalanine, the CDR3 has a length of 13 residues. Kept here is only the CDR3 DNA, which spans 39 bases and is read in frame from base 1. After removal of 7 bases from V and 4 bases from J, the junction retains 6 bases not matched to a gene. For CDR1 and CDR2, the germline V gene lists MNHNS and SASEGT. Library preparation employed 5' RACE. Sequencing used an Illumina HiSeq 2500. The second PCR ran for about 6 to 12 cycles and used a J-beta primer mix along with a sample-barcoded 5' primer. A unique molecular identifier was introduced onto each TCR beta cDNA molecule by a template-switch 5' adaptor carrying 12 random nucleotides. At least 2.5 million CDR3-containing paired-end reads were obtained from each sample. The Mint cDNA synthesis kit, primed by a TRBC-specific oligonucleotide, was used to synthesize first-strand cDNA from all RNA. Following uracil-DNA glycosylase treatment, a first 18-cycle PCR with universal primers M1SS and BC2_uni_R was performed on all cDNA. The authors processed their data as follows. Normalization of each sample was performed by random selection of 1 million high-quality reads, each carrying a distinct molecular identifier. Reads with shared molecular identifiers were discarded instead of being binned into consensus sequences. MiTCR, with a Q25 quality threshold and the strictest error-elimination algorithm, was used for CDR3 identification, clonotype clustering and error correction. A nonparametric unseen species model using Euler transformation provided a lower-bound estimate of total TCR beta diversity. TCRdb itself trimmed the public reads at Q25 with fastp, ran MiXCR and retained productive beta chains. All rows with the same CDR3 protein become a single entry with the most common DNA and genes. These V and J calls originate from TCRdb's pipeline instead of the authors' own analysis. The sample includes some 800,000 distinct CDR3 sequences, with roughly 25% observed a single time. Approximately 3.7% of the sample belongs to the ten largest clones.

A further study also used this sample, focusing on T cells of mothers and their children. The second paper states: The donors were nine systemically healthy Caucasian individuals, made up of three mothers and their six children. cDNA synthesis consumed the entire amount of extracted RNA, loaded at around 1.4 ug RNA in each 15 ul reaction. In the second PCR, sample barcodes and 2-4 random nucleotides were introduced via the M1S primer. Over 9 million TCR beta CDR3 reads came from each mother, compared with several million reads from each child. Thymic selection similarly shapes TCR recombination output in related and unrelated pairs, with minor effect from inherited differences. Normalized repertoire overlap was always slightly but never significantly higher in related than unrelated mother-child pairs. No persistent microchimeric T cell clones were detected, at a sensitivity of roughly 100 clones per million clonotypes. To look for features that set related mother-child pairs apart from unrelated individuals, the researchers ran deep NGS to compare the TCR beta repertoires of mothers and children. Mothers averaged roughly 36 +/- 4 years of age and children averaged around 11 +/- 4 years. After adapter ligation with NEBNext reagents, the libraries were sequenced on Illumina HiSeq 2000 with 100+100 nt paired-end reads. Mother and child libraries were prepared a month apart and sequenced in separate runs to prevent cross-contamination. Between about 500,000 and 2,100,000 distinct TCR beta clonotypes were identified per donor. Naive TCR beta clonotypes were estimated from low-frequency clonotypes matched to each donor's FACS-determined naive share, without sorting.

The chain links TRBV6-1 with TRBJ1-2, and TRBD1 matches 7 of the central bases. Sequences were obtained from blood. The clonotype comes from a boy younger than 18 in good health. The sequenced DNA is TGTGCCAGCAACTTTGACAGGGTCTATGGCTACACCTTC. It is translated as CASNFDRVYGYTF.